A selection of T cell receptor beta chains follows, all from one sample in a study of T cell changes during pregnancy in multiple sclerosis. Repertoires were generated with immunoSEQ multiplex PCR, while TCRdb's copy carries only in-frame clones and drops some. The data hold some 80,000 clones, with just over 90% observed a single time. The source was peripheral blood, collected before pregnancy. These receptors were collected from a female donor with multiple sclerosis, enrolled in a pregnancy study. Both conserved end residues are part of each CDR3.

v_call: TRBV18; j_call: TRBJ2-2; cdr3_aa: CASSPPYLARPTGELFF
v_call: TRBV5-1; j_call: TRBJ2-2; cdr3_aa: CASSTRDTGELFF
v_call: TRBV29-1; j_call: TRBJ2-1; cdr3_aa: CSTDSGASYNEQFF
v_call: TRBV10-3; j_call: TRBJ2-1; cdr3_aa: CAISQLSGGHNEQFF
v_call: TRBV29-1; j_call: TRBJ2-2; cdr3_aa: CSVDRGRGAGELFF
v_call: TRBV14; j_call: TRBJ1-1; cdr3_aa: CASSHLGQGNGEAFF
v_call: TRBV30; j_call: TRBJ2-7; cdr3_aa: CALALRDPYEQYF
v_call: TRBV7-3; j_call: TRBJ2-7; cdr3_aa: CASSLEAGGAYEQYF
v_call: TRBV6-1; j_call: TRBJ1-2; cdr3_aa: CATVSGHNNYGYTF
v_call: TRBV7-9; j_call: TRBJ1-4; cdr3_aa: CASSPARGGYEKLFF
v_call: TRBV4-1; j_call: TRBJ2-3; cdr3_aa: CASSQGPPGHRQADTQYF
v_call: TRBV4-2; j_call: TRBJ2-7; cdr3_aa: CASSRLRTSGSPLSYEQYF
v_call: TRBV27; j_call: TRBJ2-7; cdr3_aa: CASSLGQGAYEQYF
v_call: TRBV28; j_call: TRBJ2-6; cdr3_aa: CASGQGRFTGANVLTF
v_call: TRBV6-5; j_call: TRBJ2-7; cdr3_aa: CASSFGLGYEQYF
v_call: TRBV5-1; j_call: TRBJ2-7; cdr3_aa: CASSLFGGYEQYF